A selection of T cell receptor beta chains follows, all from one sample in a study of blood T cell repertoires in COVID-19. Profiled with immunoSEQ multiplex PCR; TCRdb holds only in-frame clones, not every one. Here the sample spans 150,000 to 200,000 clones, approximately 80% being singletons. Material for sequencing was PBMCs or T cells enriched from blood (not recorded which). The receptors here all came from a man aged 40-49 years who had recovered from COVID-19. CDR3s include the opening cysteine and the closing phenylalanine or tryptophan. Fields, in order: J gene, clone size, V gene, D gene, CDR3 protein, CDR3 DNA. A D gene is named only where the DNA matches it firmly. Clone size is stated in some rows and not others, as once, few, many or a class when expanded.

J: TRBJ2-1; size: once; V: TRBV15; D: .; CDR3: CATSRGLDGNEQFF; DNA: TGTGCCACCAGCAGAGGACTAGACGGCAATGAGCAGTTCTTC
J: TRBJ2-5; size: .; V: TRBV25-1; D: .; CDR3: CASSAPGRAQYF; DNA: TGTGCCAGCAGTGCCCCCGGGCGGGCCCAGTACTTC
J: TRBJ2-5; size: .; V: TRBV2; D: TRBD1; CDR3: CASTYTDRGETQYF; DNA: TGTGCCAGCACCTATACGGACAGGGGCGAGACCCAGTACTTC
J: TRBJ1-3; size: .; V: TRBV15; D: .; CDR3: CATSNKRTAGNTIYF; DNA: TGTGCCACCAGCAATAAACGGACAGCTGGAAACACCATATATTTT
J: TRBJ2-3; size: few; V: TRBV5-1; D: TRBD2; CDR3: CASTGGAGGSTDTQYF; DNA: TGCGCCAGCACCGGTGGGGCGGGGGGAAGCACAGATACGCAGTATTTT
J: TRBJ2-4; size: once; V: TRBV4-1; D: .; CDR3: CASSQDGWAGNIQYF; DNA: TGCGCCAGCAGCCAAGATGGATGGGCAGGAAACATTCAGTACTTC
J: TRBJ2-5; size: .; V: TRBV11-2; D: TRBD2; CDR3: CASSLGAGGETQYF; DNA: TGTGCCAGCAGCTTAGGCGCGGGGGGTGAGACCCAGTACTTC
J: TRBJ1-2; size: .; V: TRBV24-1; D: .; CDR3: CATSPGSYGYTF; DNA: TGTGCCACCAGTCCGGGAAGCTATGGCTACACCTTC
J: TRBJ1-1; size: .; V: TRBV3-1/TRBV3-2; D: .; CDR3: CASSYSLSDTEAFF; DNA: TGTGCCAGCAGCTACAGCCTTTCGGACACTGAAGCTTTCTTT
J: TRBJ1-2; size: once; V: TRBV7-2; D: .; CDR3: CASSEQGLLVYGYTF; DNA: TGTGCCAGCAGCGAGCAGGGCCTTCTAGTTTATGGCTACACCTTC
J: TRBJ1-4; size: .; V: TRBV11-2; D: TRBD1; CDR3: CASSLQGGNEKLFF; DNA: TGTGCCAGCAGCTTACAGGGGGGAAATGAAAAACTGTTTTTT
J: TRBJ1-1; size: .; V: TRBV18; D: .; CDR3: CASSRGDGTPAFF; DNA: TGTGCCAGCTCACGCGGGGATGGGACCCCAGCTTTCTTT
J: TRBJ2-1; size: .; V: TRBV6-5; D: .; CDR3: CASSYPGSSYNEQFF; DNA: TGTGCCAGCAGTTACCCGGGGAGCTCCTACAATGAGCAGTTCTTC
J: TRBJ1-2; size: .; V: TRBV24-1; D: .; CDR3: CATSDPYNGYTF; DNA: TGTGCCACCAGTGATCCGTATAATGGCTACACCTTC
J: TRBJ1-1; size: .; V: TRBV14; D: .; CDR3: CASSPRRVGGPMNTEAFF; DNA: TGTGCCAGCAGCCCCCGGAGAGTTGGAGGCCCCATGAACACTGAAGCTTTCTTT
J: TRBJ1-5; size: .; V: TRBV5-4; D: .; CDR3: CASSVDPSGQPQHF; DNA: TGTGCCAGCAGCGTAGATCCCTCGGGTCAGCCCCAGCATTTT
J: TRBJ1-1; size: .; V: TRBV5-5; D: .; CDR3: CASRLTENTEAFF; DNA: TGTGCCAGCAGACTGACAGAGAACACTGAAGCTTTCTTT
J: TRBJ2-7; size: .; V: TRBV7-9; D: TRBD1; CDR3: CASSLAQGNEQYF; DNA: TGTGCCAGCAGCTTAGCACAGGGGAACGAGCAGTACTTC
J: TRBJ1-3; size: .; V: TRBV4-1; D: TRBD1; CDR3: CASSPTGGSGNTIYF; DNA: TGCGCCAGCAGCCCGACAGGGGGCTCTGGAAACACCATATATTTT
J: TRBJ2-3; size: .; V: TRBV24-1; D: .; CDR3: CATSRTGLYQSTDTQYF; DNA: TGTGCCACCAGTCGCACAGGGCTTTATCAAAGCACAGATACGCAGTATTTT
J: TRBJ1-5; size: .; V: TRBV5-1; D: .; CDR3: CASSLQGTYSNQPQHF; DNA: TGCGCCAGCAGCTTACAGGGAACTTATAGCAATCAGCCCCAGCATTTT
J: TRBJ1-5; size: few; V: TRBV30; D: .; CDR3: CAWSGGGGNQPQHF; DNA: TGTGCCTGGAGCGGTGGAGGCGGCAATCAGCCCCAGCATTTT